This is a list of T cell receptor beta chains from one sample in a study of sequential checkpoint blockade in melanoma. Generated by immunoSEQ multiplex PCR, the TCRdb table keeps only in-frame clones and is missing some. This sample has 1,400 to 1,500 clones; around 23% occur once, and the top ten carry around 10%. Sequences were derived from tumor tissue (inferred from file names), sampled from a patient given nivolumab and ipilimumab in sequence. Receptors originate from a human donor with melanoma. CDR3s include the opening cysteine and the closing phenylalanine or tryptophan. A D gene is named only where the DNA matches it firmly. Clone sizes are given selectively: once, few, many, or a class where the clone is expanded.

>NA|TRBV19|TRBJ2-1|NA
TGTGCCAGTACCTCGGGAGTATTCTCCTACAATGAGCAGTTCTTC
CASTSGVFSYNEQFF
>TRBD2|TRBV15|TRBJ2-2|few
TGTGCCACCAGCTACGGCGGGGGGGCCCACACCGGGGAGCTGTTTTTT
CATSYGGGAHTGELFF
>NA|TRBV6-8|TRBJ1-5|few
TGTGCCAGCAGGGGTAGGGGTGAGGGCAATCAGCCCCAGCATTTT
CASRGRGEGNQPQHF
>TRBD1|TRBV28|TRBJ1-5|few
TGTGCCAGCAGTCCGACAGGGAAGCTGGGATATAGCAATCAGCCCCAGCATTTT
CASSPTGKLGYSNQPQHF
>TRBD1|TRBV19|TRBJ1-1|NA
TGTGCCAGTAGTTCACAGGGGGCGCAGACTGAAGCTTTCTTT
CASSSQGAQTEAFF
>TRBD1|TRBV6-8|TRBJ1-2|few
TGTGCCAGCACCGGACAGGGGGCGAGAGGCTACACCTTC
CASTGQGARGYTF
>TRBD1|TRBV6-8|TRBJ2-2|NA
TGTGCCATCAGGACAGGAATACCAACCGGGGAGCTGTTTTTT
CAIRTGIPTGELFF
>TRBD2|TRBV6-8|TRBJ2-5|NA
TGTGCCAGCAGTTACGGACTAGCGAAAGAGACCCAGTACTTC
CASSYGLAKETQYF
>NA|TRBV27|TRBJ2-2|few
TGTGCCAGCAGTTTACAAGGCTACACCGGGGAGCTGTTTTTT
CASSLQGYTGELFF
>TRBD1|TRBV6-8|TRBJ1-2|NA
TGTGCCAGCAGTTCCTTTACAGGGGAGTGGGGCTACACCTTC
CASSSFTGEWGYTF
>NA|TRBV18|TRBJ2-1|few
TGTGCCAGCTCACCACCCGCTCTGGGCTACAATGAGCAGTTCTTC
CASSPPALGYNEQFF
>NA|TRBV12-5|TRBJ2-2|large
TGTGCCACCTCCCTAGGGATCGACTCGGGCGGGGAGCTGTTTTTT
CATSLGIDSGGELFF
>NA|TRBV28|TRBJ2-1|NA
TGTGCCAGCAGTTTCCCCAACGTTATCAATGAGCAGTTCTTC
CASSFPNVINEQFF
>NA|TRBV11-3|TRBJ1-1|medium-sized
TGTGCCAGCAGCCTAGGACACCAGAGCACTGAAGCTTTCTTT
CASSLGHQSTEAFF
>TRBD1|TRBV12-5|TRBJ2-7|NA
TGTGCTAGTGGTTTTGAGGGGGCCGAGCAGTACTTC
CASGFEGAEQYF
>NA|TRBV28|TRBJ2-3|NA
TGTGCCAGCAGTTTATCATTTCGGAGTTTCCGAGATACGCAGTATTTT
CASSLSFRSFRDTQYF
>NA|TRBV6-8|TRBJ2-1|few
TGTGCCATCAGACGGGCCCACTCCAATGAGCAGTTCTTC
CAIRRAHSNEQFF
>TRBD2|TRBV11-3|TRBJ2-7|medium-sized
TGTGCCAGCAGCTTGACTAGCGGGAGTTACGAGCAGTACTTC
CASSLTSGSYEQYF
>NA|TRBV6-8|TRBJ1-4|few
TGTGCCAGCAGTTACAGGGGAGCAACTAATGAAAAACTGTTTTTT
CASSYRGATNEKLFF
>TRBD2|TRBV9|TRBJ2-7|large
TGTGCCAGCAGCCCTGGGGCTAGCGGGGAATTGGAGTACTTC
CASSPGASGELEYF
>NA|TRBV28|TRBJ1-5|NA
TGTGCCAGCAGTCCGGGACGGGGCAATCAGCCCCAGCATTTT
CASSPGRGNQPQHF
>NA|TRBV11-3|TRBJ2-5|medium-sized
TGTGCCAGCAGCTTAAAGGCGAGGGGGGAGACCCAGTACTTC
CASSLKARGETQYF
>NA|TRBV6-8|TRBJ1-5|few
TGTGCCAGCAGTTACGATTGGGCAGGGGTGGGTCAGCCCCAGCATTTT
CASSYDWAGVGQPQHF
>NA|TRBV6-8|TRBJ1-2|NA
TGTGCCAGCGGCTCCTTCAGCTACTATGGCTACACCTTC
CASGSFSYYGYTF
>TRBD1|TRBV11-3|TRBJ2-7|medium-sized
TGTGCCAGCAGCCACCGGGACAGGAACTACGAGCAGTACTTC
CASSHRDRNYEQYF
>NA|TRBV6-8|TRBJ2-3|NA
TGTGCCAGCAGTTACCGCCGGGTTCCCCTTACCACAGATACGCAGTATTTT
CASSYRRVPLTTDTQYF
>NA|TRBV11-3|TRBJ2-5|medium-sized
TGTGCCAGCAGCTCCGGCAGGGAGAACCAAGAGACCCAGTACTTC
CASSSGRENQETQYF
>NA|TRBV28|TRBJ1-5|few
TGTGCCAGTACGGAGAGGGGCTATCAGCCCCAGCATTTT
CASTERGYQPQHF
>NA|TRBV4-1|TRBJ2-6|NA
TGCGCCAGCAGCCAAGATAACCCCGGCTCTGGGGCCAACGTCCTGACTTTC
CASSQDNPGSGANVLTF
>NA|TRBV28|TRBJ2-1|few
TGTGCCAGCAGGACCCCGAGTCAGTTCTGGTGGGTCTTC
CASRTPSQFWWVF
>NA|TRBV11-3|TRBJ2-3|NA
TGTGCCAGCAGCTTAAGGGACGGAGCCTTGGATACGCAGTATTTT
CASSLRDGALDTQYF
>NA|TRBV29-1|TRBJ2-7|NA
TGCAGCGTCCGCACCCTAAGCAGCGAGTCCTACGAGCAGTACTTC
CSVRTLSSESYEQYF
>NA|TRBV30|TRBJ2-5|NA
TGTGCCTGGACAAGTGGGAGGCGAGAGACCCAGTACTTC
CAWTSGRRETQYF
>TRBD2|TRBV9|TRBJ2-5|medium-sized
TGTGCCAGCAGCGTAGAGCGGGAGGGCGGAGAGACCCAGTACTTC
CASSVEREGGETQYF
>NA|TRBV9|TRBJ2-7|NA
TGTGCCAGCAGAGCCGGACCCTACGAGCAGTACTTC
CASRAGPYEQYF
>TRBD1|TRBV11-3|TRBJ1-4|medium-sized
TGTGCCAGCAGCTATTCGACAGGGGGAACTGAAAAACTGTTTTTT
CASSYSTGGTEKLFF
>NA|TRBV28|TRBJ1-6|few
TGTGCCAGCAGGACAAACTCCTATAATTCACCCCTCCACTTT
CASRTNSYNSPLHF
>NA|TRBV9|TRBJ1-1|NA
TGTGCCAGCAGTGGCAATATGAACACTGAAGCTTTCTTT
CASSGNMNTEAFF
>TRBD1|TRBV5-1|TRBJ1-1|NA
TGCGCCAGCAGCTCACTTAGGACAGGGTCTCACACTGAAGCTTTCTTT
CASSSLRTGSHTEAFF
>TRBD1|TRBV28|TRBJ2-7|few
TGTGCCAGCAGCGGTGGGACAGAGAGCTCCTACGAGCAGTACTTC
CASSGGTESSYEQYF
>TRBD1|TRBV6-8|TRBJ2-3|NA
TGTGCCAGCAGTTACGGGGTAGCGACAGGGGAGGATACGCAGTATTTT
CASSYGVATGEDTQYF
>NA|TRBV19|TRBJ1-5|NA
TGTGCCAGTAGAGGGGATTATAGCAATCAGCCCCAGCATTTT
CASRGDYSNQPQHF
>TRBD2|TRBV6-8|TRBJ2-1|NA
TGTGCCAGCAGTTACGGGGGGAGCGGGGATCGGGAGCAGTTCTTC
CASSYGGSGDREQFF
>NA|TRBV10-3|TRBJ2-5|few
TGTGCCATCAGTGAGTCGAACAAGAGGCAAGAGACCCAGTACTTC
CAISESNKRQETQYF
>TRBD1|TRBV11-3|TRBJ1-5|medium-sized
TGTGCCAGCAGCTTAGTACAGGGGGACTATCAGCCCCAGCATTTT
CASSLVQGDYQPQHF
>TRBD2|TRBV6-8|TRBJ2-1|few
TGTGCCAGCAGTTACCAAGCGGGAGGCGGGGATGAGCAGTTCTTC
CASSYQAGGGDEQFF
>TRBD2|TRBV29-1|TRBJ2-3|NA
TGCAGCGTGAAGGGACTAGCGGGAGGGCCAGGCACAGATACGCAGTATTTT
CSVKGLAGGPGTDTQYF
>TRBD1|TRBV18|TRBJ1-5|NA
TGTGCCAGCTCACCGGACAGGGGCGGCAATCAGCCCCAGCATTTT
CASSPDRGGNQPQHF
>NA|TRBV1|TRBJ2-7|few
TGCGCCAGCAGCACTCGGACAGAATCCTACGAGCAGTACTTC
CASSTRTESYEQYF
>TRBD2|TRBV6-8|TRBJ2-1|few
TGTGCCAGCAGTGAGCCTAGCGGTTCTCCCTACAATGAGCAGTTCTTC
CASSEPSGSPYNEQFF
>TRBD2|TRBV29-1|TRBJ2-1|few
TGCAGCGTTGAAGATCGCACGGGAGGGCCGAACAATGAGCAGTTCTTC
CSVEDRTGGPNNEQFF
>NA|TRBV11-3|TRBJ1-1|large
TGTGCCAGCAGCTTAGAAGGCAAGAACACTGAAGCTTTCTTT
CASSLEGKNTEAFF
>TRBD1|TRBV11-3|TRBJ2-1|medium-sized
TGTGCCAGCAGTCTTCACCGGGACAGGGGGCGTGATGAGCAGTTCTTC
CASSLHRDRGRDEQFF
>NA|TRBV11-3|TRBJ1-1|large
TGTGCCAGCAGCTTGGTAGGATCTCCGAACACTGAAGCTTTCTTT
CASSLVGSPNTEAFF
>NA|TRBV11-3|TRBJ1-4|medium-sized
TGTGCCAGCAGCTCCTCCGGGTCTTGGAATGAAAAACTGTTTTTT
CASSSSGSWNEKLFF
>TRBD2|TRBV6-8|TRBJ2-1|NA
TGTGCCAGCACCCATCAAAGCGGGAGGTCCTCATCCTACAATGAGCAGTTCTTC
CASTHQSGRSSSYNEQFF
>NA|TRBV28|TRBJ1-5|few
TGTGCCAGCAGTTTTATAGGGGCGGACCAGCCCCAGCATTTT
CASSFIGADQPQHF
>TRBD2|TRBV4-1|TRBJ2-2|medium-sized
TGCGCCAGCAGCCAAGATAGGTTAGCGGGCCGCACCGGGGAGCTGTTTTTT
CASSQDRLAGRTGELFF
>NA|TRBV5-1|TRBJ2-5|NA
TGCGCCAGCAGCTTCGCCTCGGGAAGGTCTCAAGAGACCCAGTACTTC
CASSFASGRSQETQYF
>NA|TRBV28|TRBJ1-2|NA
TGTGCCAGCAGTTTATGGGGAGACTATGGCTACACCTTC
CASSLWGDYGYTF